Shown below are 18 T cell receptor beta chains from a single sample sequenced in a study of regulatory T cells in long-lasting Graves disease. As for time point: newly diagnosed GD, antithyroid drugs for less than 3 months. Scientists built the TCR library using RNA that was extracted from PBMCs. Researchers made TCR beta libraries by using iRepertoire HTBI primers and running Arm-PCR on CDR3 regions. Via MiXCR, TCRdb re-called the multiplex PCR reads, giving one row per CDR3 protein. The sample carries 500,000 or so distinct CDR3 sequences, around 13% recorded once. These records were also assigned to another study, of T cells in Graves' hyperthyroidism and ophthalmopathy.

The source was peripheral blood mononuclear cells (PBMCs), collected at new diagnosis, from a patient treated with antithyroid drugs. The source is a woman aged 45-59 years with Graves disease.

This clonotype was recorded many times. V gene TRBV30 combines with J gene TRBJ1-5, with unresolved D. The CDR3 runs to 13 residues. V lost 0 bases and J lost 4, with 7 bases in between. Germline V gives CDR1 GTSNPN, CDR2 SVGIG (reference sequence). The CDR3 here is CAWSVTENQPQHF. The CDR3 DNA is TGTGCCTGGAGTGTAACAGAAAATCAGCCCCAGCATTTT.

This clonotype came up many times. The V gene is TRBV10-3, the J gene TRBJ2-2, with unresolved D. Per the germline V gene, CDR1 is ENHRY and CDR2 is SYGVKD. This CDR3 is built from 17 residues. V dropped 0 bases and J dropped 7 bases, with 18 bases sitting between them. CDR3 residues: CAISESTALEKGGELFF. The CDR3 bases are TGTGCCATCAGTGAGTCGACTGCCCTCGAGAAGGGCGGGGAGCTGTTTTTT.

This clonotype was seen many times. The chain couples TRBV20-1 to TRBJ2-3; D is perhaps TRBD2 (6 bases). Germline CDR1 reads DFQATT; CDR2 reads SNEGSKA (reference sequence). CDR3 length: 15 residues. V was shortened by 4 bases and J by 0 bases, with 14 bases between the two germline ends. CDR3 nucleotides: TGCAGTGCTATCTTGGGGGGAGCCAGCACAGATACGCAGTATTTT. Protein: CSAILGGASTDTQYF.

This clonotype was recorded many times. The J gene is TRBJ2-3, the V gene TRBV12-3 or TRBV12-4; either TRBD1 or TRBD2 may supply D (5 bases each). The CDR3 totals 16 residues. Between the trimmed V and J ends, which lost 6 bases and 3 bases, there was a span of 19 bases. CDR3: CASSPWGKKGTDTQYF. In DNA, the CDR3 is TGTGCCAGCAGCCCTTGGGGGAAAAAGGGAACAGATACGCAGTATTTT.

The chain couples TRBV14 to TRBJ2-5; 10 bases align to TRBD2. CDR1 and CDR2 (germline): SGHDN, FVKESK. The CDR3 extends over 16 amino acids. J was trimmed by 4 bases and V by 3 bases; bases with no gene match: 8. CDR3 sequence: CASSQRLAGVSETQYF. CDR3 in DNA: TGTGCCAGCAGCCAGCGCCTAGCGGGAGTTTCAGAGACCCAGTACTTC.

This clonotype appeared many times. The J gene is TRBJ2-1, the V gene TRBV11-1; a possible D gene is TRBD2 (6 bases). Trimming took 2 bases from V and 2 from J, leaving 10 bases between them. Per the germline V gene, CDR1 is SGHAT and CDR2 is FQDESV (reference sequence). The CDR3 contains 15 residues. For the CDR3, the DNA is TGTGCCAGCAGCTTATCTCGGGGGACCTACAATGAGCAGTTCTTC. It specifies CASSLSRGTYNEQFF.

The CDR3 region has the DNA TGTGCCAGCAGCGAGACAGGGGTGGTCTCCTACAATGAGCAGTTCTTC. Translating it yields CASSETGVVSYNEQFF. This chain joins TRBV2 and TRBJ2-1, with 8 positions matching TRBD1. The CDR3 consists of 16 residues. After removal of 6 bases from V and 0 bases from J, the junction contained 7 bases not matched to a gene. Looked up from germline, CDR1 is SNHLY and CDR2 is FYNNEI.

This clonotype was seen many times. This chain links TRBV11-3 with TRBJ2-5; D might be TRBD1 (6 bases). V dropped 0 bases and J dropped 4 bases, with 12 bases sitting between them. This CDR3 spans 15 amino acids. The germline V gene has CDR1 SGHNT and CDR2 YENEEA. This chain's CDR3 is CASSLESRGGETQYF. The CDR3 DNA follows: TGTGCCAGCAGCTTAGAGTCCAGGGGCGGAGAGACCCAGTACTTC.

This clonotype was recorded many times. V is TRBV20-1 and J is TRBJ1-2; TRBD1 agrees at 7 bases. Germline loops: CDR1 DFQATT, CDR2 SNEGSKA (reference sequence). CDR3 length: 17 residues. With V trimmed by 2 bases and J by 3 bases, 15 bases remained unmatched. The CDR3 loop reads CSARSTGQPLADYGYTF. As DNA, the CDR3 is TGCAGTGCTAGATCTACGGGACAGCCCCTCGCGGACTATGGCTACACCTTC.

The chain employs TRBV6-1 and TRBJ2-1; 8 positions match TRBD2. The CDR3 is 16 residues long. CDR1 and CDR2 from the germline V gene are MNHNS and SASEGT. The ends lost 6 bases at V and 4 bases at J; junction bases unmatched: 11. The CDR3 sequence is CASSPREGRRYNEQFF. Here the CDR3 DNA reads TGTGCCAGCAGCCCACGGGAGGGGAGGAGGTACAATGAGCAGTTCTTC.

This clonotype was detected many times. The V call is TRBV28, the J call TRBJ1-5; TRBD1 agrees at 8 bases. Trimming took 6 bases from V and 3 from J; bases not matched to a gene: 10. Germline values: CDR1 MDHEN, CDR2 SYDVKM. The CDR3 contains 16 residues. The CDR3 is CASSTAGGGPNQPQHF. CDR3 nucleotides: TGTGCCAGCAGCACAGCAGGGGGCGGCCCCAATCAGCCCCAGCATTTT.

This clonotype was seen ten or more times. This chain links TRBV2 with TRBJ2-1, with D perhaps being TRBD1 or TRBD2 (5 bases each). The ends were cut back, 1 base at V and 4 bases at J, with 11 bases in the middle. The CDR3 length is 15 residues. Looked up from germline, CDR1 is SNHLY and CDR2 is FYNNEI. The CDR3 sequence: CASSEELAGYNEQFF. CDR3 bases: TGTGCCAGCAGTGAAGAGCTAGCAGGGTACAATGAGCAGTTCTTC.

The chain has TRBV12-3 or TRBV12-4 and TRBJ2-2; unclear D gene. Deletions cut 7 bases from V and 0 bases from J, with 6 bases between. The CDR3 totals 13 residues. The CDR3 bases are TGTGCCAGCAAGACATCGAACACCGGGGAGCTGTTTTTT. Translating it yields CASKTSNTGELFF.

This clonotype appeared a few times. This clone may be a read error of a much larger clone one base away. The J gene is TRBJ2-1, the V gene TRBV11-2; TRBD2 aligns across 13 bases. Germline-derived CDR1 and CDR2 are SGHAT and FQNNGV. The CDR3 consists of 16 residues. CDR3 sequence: CTSSSGTGLAGRRQFF. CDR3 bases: TGTACCAGCAGCTCGGGGACGGGACTAGCGGGACGCCGGCAGTTCTTC.

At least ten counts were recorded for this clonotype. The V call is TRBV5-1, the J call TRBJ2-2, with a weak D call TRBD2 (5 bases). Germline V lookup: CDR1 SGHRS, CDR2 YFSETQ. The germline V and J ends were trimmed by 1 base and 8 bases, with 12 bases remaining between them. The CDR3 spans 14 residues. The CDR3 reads CASSLFAGQGELFF. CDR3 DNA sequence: TGCGCCAGCAGCTTGTTTGCGGGTCAGGGGGAGCTGTTTTTT.

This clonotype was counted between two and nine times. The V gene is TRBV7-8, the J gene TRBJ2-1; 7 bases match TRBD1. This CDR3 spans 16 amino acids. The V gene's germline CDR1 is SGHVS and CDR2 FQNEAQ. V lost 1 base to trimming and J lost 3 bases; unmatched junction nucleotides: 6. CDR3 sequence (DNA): TGTGCCAGCAGCTTAGAGGGGGACAGCCTCTACAATGAGCAGTTCTTC. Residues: CASSLEGDSLYNEQFF.

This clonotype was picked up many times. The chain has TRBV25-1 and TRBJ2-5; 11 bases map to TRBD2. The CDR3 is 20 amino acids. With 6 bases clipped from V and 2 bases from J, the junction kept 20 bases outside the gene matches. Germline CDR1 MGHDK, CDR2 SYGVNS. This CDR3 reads CASRESLTSGGSHYQETQYF. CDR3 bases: TGTGCCAGCAGAGAGTCCCTAACTAGCGGGGGCTCCCACTATCAAGAGACCCAGTACTTC. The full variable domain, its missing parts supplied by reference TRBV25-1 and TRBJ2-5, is EADIYQTPRYLVIGTGKKITLECSQTMGHDKMYWYQQDPGMELHLIHYSYGVNSTEKGDLSSESTVSRIRTEHFPLTLESARPSHTSQYLCASRESLTSGGSHYQETQYFGPGTRLLVL.

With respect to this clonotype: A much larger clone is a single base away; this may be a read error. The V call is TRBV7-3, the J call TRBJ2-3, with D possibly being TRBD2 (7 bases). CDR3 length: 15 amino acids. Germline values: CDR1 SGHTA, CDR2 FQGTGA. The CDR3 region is CASSPRGGDADTRYF. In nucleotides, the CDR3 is TGTGCCAGCAGCCCCCGAGGGGGGGACGCAGATACGCGGTATTTT.